This TCR beta chain came from a study of T-cell memory formation after mild COVID-19. On the study more broadly: TCR clusters showed largely donor specificity.

Study results and limitations: Clones which contracted sat mainly in CM and EM if CD4+, and in EMRA if CD8+. Pre-infection memory already had some responding clones, implying cross-reactive memory joined.

The CDR3 length is 19 residues. The germline CDR1 and CDR2 sequences are LGHNA and YSLEER. The V segment lost 0 bases and the J segment 3 bases; nucleotides outside the gene matches: 10. On this clonotype itself: The antigen remains unidentified.

5'RACE primed from the constant segment yielded TCR alpha and TCR beta cDNA libraries bearing sample barcodes and UMIs. Each CDR3 protein gets one entry after TCRdb re-called the 5' RACE reads with MiXCR. Counted here are around 200,000 distinct CDR3 sequences, around 15% occurring once; the ten biggest clones make up under 2.5%. This clonotype was sampled from an adult woman who had mild COVID-19 (a few samples of this study predate the infection). Cell type and time point are not known. This chain joins TRBV4-3 and TRBJ2-6; 8 nucleotides match TRBD1. The sequenced material came from PBMCs or a T cell subset sorted from them (not recorded which). CDR3 nucleotide sequence: TGCGCCAGCAGCCAAGAGTACCGGACAGGGCCGTATGGGGCCAACGTCCTGACTTTC. The encoded protein is CASSQEYRTGPYGANVLTF.